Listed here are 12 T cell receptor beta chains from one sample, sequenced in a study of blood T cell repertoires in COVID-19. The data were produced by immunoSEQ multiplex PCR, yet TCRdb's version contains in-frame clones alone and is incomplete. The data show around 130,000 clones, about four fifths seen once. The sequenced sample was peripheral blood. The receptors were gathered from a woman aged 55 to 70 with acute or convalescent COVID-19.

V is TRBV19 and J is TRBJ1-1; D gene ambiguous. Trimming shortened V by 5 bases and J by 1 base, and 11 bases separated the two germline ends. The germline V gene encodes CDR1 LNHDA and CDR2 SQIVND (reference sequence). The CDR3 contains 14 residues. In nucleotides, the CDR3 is TGTGCCAGTAGTCCCTCTTGGAGGAACACTGAAGCTTTCTTT. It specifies CASSPSWRNTEAFF. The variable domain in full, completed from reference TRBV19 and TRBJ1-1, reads DGGITQSPKYLFRKEGQNVTLSCEQNLNHDAMYWYRQDPGQGLRLIYYSQIVNDFQKGDIAEGYSVSREKKESFPLTVTSAQKNPTAFYLCASSPSWRNTEAFFGQGTRLTVV.

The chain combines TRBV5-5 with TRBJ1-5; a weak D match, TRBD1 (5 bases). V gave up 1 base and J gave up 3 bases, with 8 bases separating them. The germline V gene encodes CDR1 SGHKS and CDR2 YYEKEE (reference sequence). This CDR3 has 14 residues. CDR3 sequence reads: CASSLQGNNQPQHF. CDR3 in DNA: TGTGCCAGCAGCTTGCAGGGAAACAATCAGCCCCAGCATTTT.

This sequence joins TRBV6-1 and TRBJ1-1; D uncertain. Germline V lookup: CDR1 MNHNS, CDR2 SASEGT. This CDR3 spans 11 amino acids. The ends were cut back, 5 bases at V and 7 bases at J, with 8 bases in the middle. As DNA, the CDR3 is TGTGCCAGCAGTTCCGGGGTTGAAGCTTTCTTT. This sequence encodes CASSSGVEAFF.

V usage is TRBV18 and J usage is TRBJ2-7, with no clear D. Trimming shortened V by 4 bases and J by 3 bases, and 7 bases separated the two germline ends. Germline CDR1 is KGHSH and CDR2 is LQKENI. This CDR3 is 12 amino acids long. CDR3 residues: CASSLGGYEQYV. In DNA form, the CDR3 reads TGTGCCAGCTCACTCGGTGGCTACGAGCAGTACGTC.

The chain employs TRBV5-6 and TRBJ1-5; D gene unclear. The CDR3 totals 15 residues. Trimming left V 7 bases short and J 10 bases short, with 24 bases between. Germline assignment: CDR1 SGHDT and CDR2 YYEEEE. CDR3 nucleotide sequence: TGTGCCAGCCCCTCTCTCGGGTATTACGTCGTACCCCAGCATTTT. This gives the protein CASPSLGYYVVPQHF.

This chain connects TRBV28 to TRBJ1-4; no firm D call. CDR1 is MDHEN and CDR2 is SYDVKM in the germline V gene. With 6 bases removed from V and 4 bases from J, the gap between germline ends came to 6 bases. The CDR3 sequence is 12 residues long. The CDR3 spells CASRSGNEKLFF. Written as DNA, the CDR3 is TGTGCCAGCAGGTCCGGTAATGAAAAACTGTTTTTT.

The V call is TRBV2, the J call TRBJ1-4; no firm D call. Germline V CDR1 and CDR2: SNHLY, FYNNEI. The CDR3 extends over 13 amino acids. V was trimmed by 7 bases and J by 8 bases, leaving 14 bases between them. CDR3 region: CASTTLPVEKLFF. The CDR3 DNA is TGTGCCAGCACCACTTTGCCCGTCGAAAAACTGTTTTTT.

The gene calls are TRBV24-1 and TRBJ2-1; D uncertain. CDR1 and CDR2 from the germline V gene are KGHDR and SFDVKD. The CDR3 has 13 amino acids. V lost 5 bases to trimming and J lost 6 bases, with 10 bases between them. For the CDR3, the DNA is TGTGCCACCAGTGTCCCGACATTCAATGAGCAGTTCTTC. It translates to CATSVPTFNEQFF.

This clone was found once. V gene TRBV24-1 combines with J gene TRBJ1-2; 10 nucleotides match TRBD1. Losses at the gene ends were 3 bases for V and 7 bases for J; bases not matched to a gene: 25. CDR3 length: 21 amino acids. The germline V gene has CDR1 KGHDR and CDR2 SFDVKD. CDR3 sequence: CATSDTGGYRDRGRFHGGYTF. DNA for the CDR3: TGTGCCACCAGTGATACGGGTGGTTACCGGGACAGGGGACGATTTCATGGTGGCTACACCTTC.

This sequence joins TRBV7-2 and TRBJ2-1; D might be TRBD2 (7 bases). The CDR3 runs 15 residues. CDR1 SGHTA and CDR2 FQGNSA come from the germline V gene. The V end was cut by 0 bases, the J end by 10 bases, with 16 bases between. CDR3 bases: TGTGCCAGCAGCTTAGCGGGGGGGCTTGAGTGGGAGCAGTTCTTC. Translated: CASSLAGGLEWEQFF.

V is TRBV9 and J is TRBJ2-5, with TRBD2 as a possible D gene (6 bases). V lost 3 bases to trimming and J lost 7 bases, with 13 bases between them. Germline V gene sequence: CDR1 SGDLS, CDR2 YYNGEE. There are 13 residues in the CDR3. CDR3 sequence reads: CASSAQDYGTQYF. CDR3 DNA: TGTGCCAGCAGCGCCCAGGACTATGGGACCCAGTACTTC.

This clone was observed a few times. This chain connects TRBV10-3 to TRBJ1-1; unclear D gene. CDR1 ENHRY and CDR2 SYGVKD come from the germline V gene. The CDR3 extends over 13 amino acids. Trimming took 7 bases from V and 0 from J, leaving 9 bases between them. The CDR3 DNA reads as TGTGCCATCACCAAGACTGTGAACACTGAAGCTTTCTTT. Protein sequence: CAITKTVNTEAFF.